This is a list of T cell receptor beta chains from one sample in a study of CD8 T cells in ankylosing spondylitis. TCRdb analysed the 5' RACE reads with MiXCR anew, one entry per CDR3 protein. Of some 800,000 distinct CDR3 sequences in the sample, about 10% were seen once. Source material: blood, either unsorted or a sorted T cell fraction (not recorded which). These receptors were taken from a male donor with ankylosing spondylitis. Each CDR3 is given with its conserved first and last residue. D genes are given only for firm matches. Rows may omit the clone size; those that give it use once, few, many or a size class.

abundance	v_gene	j_gene	d_gene	len	CDR3aa	CDR3nt
.	TRBV4-3	TRBJ2-7	TRBD1	17	CASSQEDRGQGGDEQYF	TGCGCCAGCAGCCAAGAAGACCGTGGACAGGGGGGGGACGAGCAGTACTTC
.	TRBV28	TRBJ2-7	.	14	CASSPGTTPNVAYF	TGTGCCAGCAGTCCTGGGACAACACCTAACGTGGCGTACTTC
.	TRBV20-1	TRBJ2-4	TRBD1	15	CSALRGTGIKNIQYF	TGCAGTGCTCTACGGGGGACAGGGATCAAAAACATTCAGTACTTC
.	TRBV6-2/TRBV6-3	TRBJ2-7	TRBD2	13	CASTERGANEQYF	TGTGCCAGTACTGAGCGGGGAGCGAACGAGCAGTACTTC
many	TRBV11-2	TRBJ1-6	.	14	CASRPGQVNSPLHF	TGTGCCAGCAGACCGGGACAAGTTAATTCACCCCTCCACTTT
few	TRBV20-1	TRBJ2-7	.	14	CSARPGLAEGEQYF	TGCAGTGCTAGACCCGGCTTGGCCGAGGGCGAGCAGTACTTC
few	TRBV20-1	TRBJ2-7	TRBD2	16	CSAPPGNSGSSYEQYF	TGCAGTGCCCCCCCCGGGAATAGCGGGAGTTCCTACGAGCAGTACTTC
few	TRBV20-1	TRBJ1-1	.	14	CSATSGQMNTEAFF	TGCAGTGCCACTAGCGGACAGATGAACACTGAAGCTTTCTTT
once	TRBV6-2/TRBV6-3	TRBJ2-7	.	14	CASRTYSGTYEQYF	TGTGCCAGCAGGACATATAGCGGCACCTACGAGCAGTACTTC
once	TRBV6-2/TRBV6-3	TRBJ2-7	.	12	CARQSGIYEQYF	TGTGCCAGACAGTCAGGCATCTACGAGCAGTACTTC
.	TRBV15	TRBJ1-4	.	14	CATRRPGTSEKLFF	TGTGCCACCCGAAGGCCGGGGACGTCAGAAAAACTGTTTTTT
few	TRBV28	TRBJ2-6	.	16	CASSARVNSGANVLTF	TGTGCCAGCAGCGCCCGCGTAAACTCTGGGGCCAACGTCCTGACTTTC
many	TRBV6-1	TRBJ2-7	.	13	CASRSDRSYEQYF	TGTGCCAGCAGATCTGACAGGTCCTACGAGCAGTACTTC
few	TRBV24-1	TRBJ1-2	TRBD1	18	CATSDSDPRQGAYDGYTF	TGTGCCACCAGTGACTCAGACCCAAGACAGGGGGCCTACGATGGCTACACCTTC
few	TRBV15	TRBJ2-4	.	17	CATSRPDGTALGNIQYF	TGTGCCACCAGCAGGCCCGACGGGACGGCCCTGGGAAACATTCAGTACTTC
few	TRBV5-1	TRBJ2-2	.	14	CASSNPGDTGELFF	TGCGCCAGCAGCAACCCGGGGGACACCGGGGAGCTGTTTTTT
.	TRBV6-2/TRBV6-3	TRBJ1-6	.	16	CASSYRRWDANSPLHF	TGTGCCAGCAGTTACCGTCGGTGGGACGCGAATTCACCCCTCCACTTT
.	TRBV11-2	TRBJ2-7	.	20	CASSPRWSGERGSGAYEQYF	TGTGCCAGCAGCCCGAGGTGGTCTGGAGAGAGGGGTTCCGGTGCCTACGAGCAGTACTTC
few	TRBV9	TRBJ2-4	.	14	CASSAAGTRNIQYF	TGTGCCAGCAGCGCGGCCGGGACCCGAAACATTCAGTACTTC
few	TRBV18	TRBJ2-7	.	15	CASSHGQSRVSEQYF	TGTGCCAGCTCCCACGGACAGAGCCGAGTGAGCGAGCAGTACTTC
.	TRBV5-1	TRBJ2-1	TRBD2	16	CASSRLGGGGYNEQFF	TGCGCCAGCAGCCGGCTCGGCGGGGGGGGTTACAATGAGCAGTTCTTC
few	TRBV20-1	TRBJ2-5	TRBD2	15	CSARTPSGGGETQYF	TGCAGTGCTAGGACCCCTAGCGGGGGGGGAGAGACCCAGTACTTC
.	TRBV27	TRBJ2-3	.	15	CASSLFGGNTDTQYF	TGTGCCAGCAGTTTATTCGGCGGGAACACAGATACGCAGTATTTT
.	TRBV11-2	TRBJ2-5	.	11	CASSSWGTQYF	TGTGCCAGCAGTTCATGGGGGACCCAGTACTTC
few	TRBV20-1	TRBJ1-1	.	12	CSASKRGFEAFF	TGCAGTGCTAGTAAGAGGGGATTTGAAGCTTTCTTT
few	TRBV12-3/TRBV12-4	TRBJ2-5	.	15	CASSSGGSGGETQYF	TGTGCCAGCAGTTCCGGGGGCTCAGGGGGAGAGACCCAGTACTTC